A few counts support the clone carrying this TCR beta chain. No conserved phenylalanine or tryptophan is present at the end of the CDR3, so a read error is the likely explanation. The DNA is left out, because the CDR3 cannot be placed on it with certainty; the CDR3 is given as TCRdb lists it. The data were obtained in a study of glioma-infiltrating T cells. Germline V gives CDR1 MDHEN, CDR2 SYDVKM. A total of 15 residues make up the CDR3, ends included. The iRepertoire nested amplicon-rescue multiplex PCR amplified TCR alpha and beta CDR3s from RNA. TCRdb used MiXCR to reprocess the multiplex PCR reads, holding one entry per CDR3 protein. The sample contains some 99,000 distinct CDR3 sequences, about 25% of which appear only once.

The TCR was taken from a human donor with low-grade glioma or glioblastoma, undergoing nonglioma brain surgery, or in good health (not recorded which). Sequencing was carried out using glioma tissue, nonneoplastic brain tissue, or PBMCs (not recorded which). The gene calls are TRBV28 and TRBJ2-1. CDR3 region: CASSLRAYTYNAQLV.